The present T cell receptor (beta chain) was sequenced within a study of blood T cell repertoires in COVID-19. At the level of the study: Donors in the United States, Italy and Spain gave samples during acute or convalescent COVID-19.

CDR1 is ENHRY and CDR2 is SYGVKD in the germline V gene. This CDR3 is 13 amino acids long. Trimming shortened V by 4 bases and J by 5 bases, and 11 bases separated the two germline ends. Original analysis: Nucleated cell number was recorded as an estimate derived from reference gene primer amplification. Data came from immunoSEQ multiplex PCR; TCRdb stores just in-frame clones and leaves some out. The V and J calls and the clone size are those of that table, but D and trimming were determined from the DNA. The sample holds tens of thousands of clones, over 80% seen once. The chain employs TRBV10-3 and TRBJ2-5; tentative D call: TRBD2 (5 bases). The specimen sequenced was peripheral blood. The clonotype originates from a woman older than 75 with acute or convalescent COVID-19. CDR3 bases: TGTGCCATCAGTGGGGGAGTCGCGGAGACCCAGTACTTC. As protein: CAISGGVAETQYF.